This entry is about one T cell receptor beta chain. One entry per CDR3 protein results from TCRdb running MiXCR on the RT-PCR reads. The sample has about 570,000 distinct CDR3 sequences, 11% seen once; the top ten hold about 11%. This entry comes from a study of response to subunit inactivated influenza vaccine. This CDR3 comprises 14 residues. The germline V gene encodes CDR1 SGHVS and CDR2 FQNEAQ. V lost 6 bases and J 10 bases, leaving 19 bases between the germline ends. The sample was also linked to a second study, of T cells expressing NK-cell markers. That study reports: 5'RACE template switching built TCR beta cDNA with unique molecular identifiers. All TCR beta repertoires analysed originated from sorted CD3+CD56+NKG2C+, CD3+CD56+NKG2C- and CD3+CD56-NKG2C+ T cells. Seven sequenced donors out of eight were HCMV-seropositive, one seronegative.

The source was PBMCs from blood, collected on the day of vaccination. The chain employs TRBV7-8 and TRBJ2-1; no clear D gene. This receptor was obtained from a man aged 50 to 59 who received an inactivated influenza vaccine. The CDR3 loop reads CASRHLTSTDEQFF. The CDR3 region has the DNA TGTGCCAGCAGACATCTTACCTCGACTGACGAGCAGTTCTTC. Together with reference TRBV7-8 and TRBJ2-1, the CDR3 gives the full variable domain: GAGVSQSPRYKVAKRGQDVALRCDPISGHVSLFWYQQALGQGPEFLTYFQNEAQLDKSGLPSDRFFAERPEGSVSTLKIQRTQQEDSAVYLCASRHLTSTDEQFFGPGTRLTVL.